These 21 T cell receptor beta chains were all obtained from the same sample, sequenced in a study of T cell responses to AZD1222 COVID-19 vaccine. Data came from immunoSEQ multiplex PCR; TCRdb stores just in-frame clones and leaves some out. The repertoire has 150,000 to 200,000 clones, about 87% of them found once; the top ten carry less than 3%. The sequencing used peripheral blood, collected on day 0 of MenACWY control vaccination. Receptors were obtained from an adult in good health.

V gene TRBV27 combines with J gene TRBJ1-5; no firm D call. Germline V gene lookup returns CDR1 MNHEY and CDR2 SMNVEV (reference sequence). This CDR3 has 12 amino acids. V was cut by 4 bases and J by 0 bases, with 1 base left in between. The CDR3 region has the DNA TGTGCCAGCAGTTATAGCAATCAGCCCCAGCATTTT. Translation gives CASSYSNQPQHF.

The CDR3: CASSLVSSSYNEQFF. The DNA for the CDR3 is TGTGCCAGCAGCTTAGTGTCCTCCTCCTACAATGAGCAGTTCTTC. The V call is TRBV7-3, the J call TRBJ2-1; D not certain. Germline V CDR1 and CDR2: SGHTA, FQGTGA. This CDR3 has 15 amino acids. The V and J ends lost 2 bases and 0 bases respectively, with 8 bases between them.

The J gene is TRBJ1-2, the V gene TRBV5-4, with 7 bases aligning to TRBD1. The CDR3 runs to 12 residues. Germline assignment: CDR1 SGHNT and CDR2 YYREEE (reference sequence). The J segment lost 8 bases and the V segment lost 5 bases, leaving 6 bases of the junction unmatched. Here the CDR3 reads CASRQGLEGYTF. The CDR3 DNA is TGTGCCAGCAGACAGGGGTTAGAGGGCTACACCTTC.

This clone was detected only once. This sequence joins TRBV6-1 and TRBJ1-2; the D gene is possibly TRBD1 (6 bases). Per the germline V gene, CDR1 is MNHNS and CDR2 is SASEGT. Trimming removed 3 bases at V and 2 bases at J, with 10 bases between. This CDR3 is built from 14 residues. The CDR3 DNA reads as TGTGCCAGCAGTGACCAAGACAGGAACTATGGCTACACCTTC. Translating gives CASSDQDRNYGYTF.

The V call is TRBV18, the J call TRBJ1-5; a weak D match, TRBD1 (5 bases). The CDR3 contains 13 residues. Trimming cost V 2 bases and J 5 bases, with 7 bases left between them. From germline, CDR1 is KGHSH and CDR2 LQKENI. The CDR3 DNA is TGTGCCAGCTCACCAACGGGGGATCAGCCCCAGCATTTT. It codes for CASSPTGDQPQHF. Looking up the rest from reference TRBV18 and TRBJ1-5 gives the full variable domain: NAGVMQNPRHLVRRRGQEARLRCSPMKGHSHVYWYRQLPEEGLKFMVYLQKENIIDESGMPKERFSAEFPKEGPSILRIQQVVRGDSAAYFCASSPTGDQPQHFGDGTRLSIL.

V gene TRBV9 combines with J gene TRBJ1-1; D may be TRBD1 (6 bases). V gave up 3 bases and J gave up 7 bases, with 16 bases separating them. This CDR3 is 14 amino acids long. Germline assignment: CDR1 SGDLS and CDR2 YYNGEE. This CDR3 is CASSAGTSGIEAFF. In DNA, the CDR3 is TGTGCCAGCAGCGCCGGGACATCCGGGATTGAAGCTTTCTTT.

V gene TRBV2 combines with J gene TRBJ2-1; no firm D call. CDR1 is SNHLY and CDR2 is FYNNEI in the germline V gene. Trimming cost V 2 bases and J 4 bases, with 0 bases left between them. The length of the CDR3 is 11 residues. Here the CDR3 DNA reads TGTGCCAGCAGTGAATACAATGAGCAGTTCTTC. This gives the protein CASSEYNEQFF.

V is TRBV27 and J is TRBJ2-2; the D gene is possibly TRBD2 (6 bases). The germline V gene has CDR1 MNHEY and CDR2 SMNVEV (reference sequence). CDR3 length: 14 residues. Trimming cost V 2 bases and J 5 bases, with 9 bases left between them. The CDR3 is CASSLAGRTGELFF. In DNA, the CDR3 is TGTGCCAGCAGTTTAGCGGGAAGGACCGGGGAGCTGTTTTTT.

This rearrangement joins TRBV6-5 to TRBJ2-2; tentatively, D is TRBD2 (6 bases). The CDR3 loop spans 13 amino acids. The germline gives CDR1 MNHEY, CDR2 SVGAGI. The ends were cut back, 7 bases at V and 7 bases at J, with 13 bases in the middle. The CDR3 protein is CASTNLGGGELFF. The DNA for the CDR3 is TGTGCCAGCACCAACTTGGGGGGCGGGGAGCTGTTTTTT.

The chain combines TRBV7-9 with TRBJ1-3; D uncertain. V was shortened by 1 base and J by 4 bases, with 5 bases between the two germline ends. The CDR3 is made up of 13 amino acids. Germline V gene sequence: CDR1 SEHNR, CDR2 FQNEAQ (reference sequence). The CDR3 DNA reads TGTGCCAGCAGCTTAGAAACCGGAAACACCATATATTTT. This gives the protein CASSLETGNTIYF.

This chain joins TRBV6-6 and TRBJ2-1; D may be TRBD2 (6 bases). V was trimmed by 3 bases and J by 10 bases, leaving 19 bases between them. Germline V lookup: CDR1 MNHNY, CDR2 SVGAGI (reference sequence). The CDR3 is made up of 15 amino acids. The CDR3 sequence: CASSYWWEVWGEQFF. The CDR3 nucleotides are TGTGCCAGCAGTTATTGGTGGGAGGTATGGGGGGAGCAGTTCTTC.

The chain joins TRBV5-1 to TRBJ2-1, with D uncertain. The V end was cut by 0 bases, the J end by 12 bases, with 7 bases between. Per the germline V gene, CDR1 is SGHRS and CDR2 is YFSETQ. The CDR3 spans 11 residues. The CDR3 is CASSLEQTQFF. CDR3 coding DNA: TGCGCCAGCAGCTTGGAGCAGACGCAGTTCTTC.

V is TRBV19 and J is TRBJ2-2, with 7 bases that match TRBD1. With 5 bases clipped from V and 6 bases from J, the junction kept 9 bases outside the gene matches. Germline CDR1 reads LNHDA; CDR2 reads SQIVND (reference sequence). The CDR3 has 15 residues. The chain's CDR3 is CASSPTGYWAGELFF. The CDR3 nucleotides read TGTGCCAGTAGTCCGACAGGGTATTGGGCCGGGGAGCTGTTTTTT.

The gene calls are TRBV9 and TRBJ1-5; possible D gene TRBD1, 5 bases. V gave up 5 bases and J gave up 1 base, with 13 bases separating them. The CDR3 runs 15 residues. The germline V gene has CDR1 SGDLS and CDR2 YYNGEE. The CDR3 DNA sequence: TGTGCCAGCAGTCCTTGGAGGGACAGCAATCAGCCCCAGCATTTT. Its translation is CASSPWRDSNQPQHF.

The chain has TRBV2 and TRBJ2-2; D possibly corresponds to TRBD2 (6 bases). The CDR3 loop spans 16 amino acids. Germline values: CDR1 SNHLY, CDR2 FYNNEI. Trimming left V 3 bases short and J 2 bases short, with 13 bases between. The CDR3 region is CASSDRGLLNTGELFF. The CDR3 DNA sequence: TGTGCCAGCAGTGATAGGGGACTTCTCAACACCGGGGAGCTGTTTTTT.

The chain uses TRBV27 and TRBJ2-7, with no clear D. The CDR3 extends over 13 amino acids. V was cut by 3 bases and J by 3 bases, with 9 bases left in between. CDR1 is MNHEY and CDR2 is SMNVEV in the germline V gene (reference sequence). CDR3 amino acids: CASSFGQDYEQYF. CDR3 nucleotides: TGTGCCAGCAGTTTTGGCCAAGACTACGAGCAGTACTTC.

This sequence joins TRBV29-1 and TRBJ1-5; 8 bases are a match to TRBD1. In germline, CDR1 is SQVTM, CDR2 ANQGSEA. This CDR3 comprises 16 residues. Losses at the gene ends were 4 bases for V and 1 base for J; bases not matched to a gene: 9. The CDR3 loop reads CSVVLAGGGSNQPQHF. The CDR3, as DNA: TGCAGCGTTGTCCTAGCAGGGGGCGGAAGCAATCAGCCCCAGCATTTT.

The chain links TRBV10-1 to TRBJ2-7, with a tentative D call TRBD1 (6 bases). The ends were cut back, 9 bases at V and 6 bases at J, with 9 bases in the middle. This CDR3 is built from 10 residues. Germline V CDR1 and CDR2: WNHNN, SYGVQD (reference sequence). The CDR3 here is CARQGSEQYF. In DNA form, the CDR3 reads TGCGCCAGACAGGGTTCCGAGCAGTACTTC.

The chain employs TRBV30 and TRBJ1-5, with 10 positions matching TRBD1. Germline trimming cut 3 bases from V and 4 bases from J; bases unmatched to any gene: 6. Germline V CDR1 and CDR2: GTSNPN, SVGIG (reference sequence). The CDR3 sequence is 15 residues long. The CDR3 DNA follows: TGTGCCTGGAGCCTCTGGGACAGGGGTAATCAGCCCCAGCATTTT. Its protein is CAWSLWDRGNQPQHF. Together with reference TRBV30 and TRBJ1-5, the CDR3 gives the full variable domain: SQTIHQWPATLVQPVGSPLSLECTVEGTSNPNLYWYRQAAGRGLQLLFYSVGIGQISSEVPQNLSASRPQDRQFILSSKKLLLSDSGFYLCAWSLWDRGNQPQHFGDGTRLSIL.

This rearrangement joins TRBV7-9 to TRBJ2-3; 11 bases align to TRBD1. The CDR3 spans 15 residues. CDR1 and CDR2 (germline): SEHNR, FQNEAQ (reference sequence). Trimming removed 4 bases from V and 9 bases from J; junction bases left unmatched: 9. The CDR3 DNA reads TGTGCCAGCAGCTCCGGACAGGGGGCGCTTAGGACGCAGTATTTT. Residues: CASSSGQGALRTQYF.

This CDR3 reads CASSYPEIYNEQFF. CDR3 sequence (DNA): TGTGCCAGCAGTTACCCCGAAATCTACAATGAGCAGTTCTTC. J is TRBJ2-1 and V is TRBV6-2 or TRBV6-3, with D uncertain. Germline V lookup: CDR1 MNHEY, CDR2 SVGEGT. The V end lost 2 bases, the J end lost 3 bases, and 8 bases lay between the germline ends. The CDR3 runs 14 residues.